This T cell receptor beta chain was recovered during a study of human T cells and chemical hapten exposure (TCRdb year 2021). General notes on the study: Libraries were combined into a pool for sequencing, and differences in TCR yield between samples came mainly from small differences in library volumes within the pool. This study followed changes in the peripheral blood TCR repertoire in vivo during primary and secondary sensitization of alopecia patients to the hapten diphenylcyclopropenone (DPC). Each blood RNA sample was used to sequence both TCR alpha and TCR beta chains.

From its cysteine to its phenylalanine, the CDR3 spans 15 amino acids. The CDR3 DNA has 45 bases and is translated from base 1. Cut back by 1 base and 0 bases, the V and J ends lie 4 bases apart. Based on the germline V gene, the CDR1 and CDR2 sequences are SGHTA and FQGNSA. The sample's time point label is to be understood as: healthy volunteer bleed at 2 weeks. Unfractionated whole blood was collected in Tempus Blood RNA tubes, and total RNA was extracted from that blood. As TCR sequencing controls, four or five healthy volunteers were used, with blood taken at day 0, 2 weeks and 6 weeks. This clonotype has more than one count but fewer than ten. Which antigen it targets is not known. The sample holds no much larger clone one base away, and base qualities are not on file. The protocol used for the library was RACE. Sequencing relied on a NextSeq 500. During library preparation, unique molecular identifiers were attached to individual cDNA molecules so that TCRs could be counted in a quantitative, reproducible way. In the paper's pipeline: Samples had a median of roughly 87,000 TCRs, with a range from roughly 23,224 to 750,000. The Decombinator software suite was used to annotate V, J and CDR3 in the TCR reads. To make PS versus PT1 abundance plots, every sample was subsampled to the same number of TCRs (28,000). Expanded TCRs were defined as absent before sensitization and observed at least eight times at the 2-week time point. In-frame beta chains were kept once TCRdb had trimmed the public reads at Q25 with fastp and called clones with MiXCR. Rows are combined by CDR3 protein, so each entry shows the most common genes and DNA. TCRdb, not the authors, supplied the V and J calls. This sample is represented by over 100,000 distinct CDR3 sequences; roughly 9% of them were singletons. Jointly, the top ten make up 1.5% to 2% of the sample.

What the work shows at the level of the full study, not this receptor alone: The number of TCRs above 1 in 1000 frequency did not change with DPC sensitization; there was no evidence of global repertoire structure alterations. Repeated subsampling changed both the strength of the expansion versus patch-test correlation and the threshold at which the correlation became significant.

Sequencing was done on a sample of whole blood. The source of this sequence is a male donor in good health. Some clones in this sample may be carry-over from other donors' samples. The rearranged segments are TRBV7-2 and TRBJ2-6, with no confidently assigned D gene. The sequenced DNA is TGTGCCAGCAGCTTAGAGGGCTCTGGGGCCAACGTCCTGACTTTC. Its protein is CASSLEGSGANVLTF.